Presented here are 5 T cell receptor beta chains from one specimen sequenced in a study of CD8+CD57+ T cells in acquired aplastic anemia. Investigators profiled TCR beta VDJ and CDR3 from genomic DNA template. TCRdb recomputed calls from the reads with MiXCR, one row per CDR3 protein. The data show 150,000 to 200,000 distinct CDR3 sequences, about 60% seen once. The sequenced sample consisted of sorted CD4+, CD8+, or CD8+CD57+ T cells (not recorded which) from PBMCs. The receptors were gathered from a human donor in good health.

For the CDR3, the DNA is TGTGCCAGCAGCTTACGTTCAGGTAGCGACTACGAGCAGTACTTC. It encodes CASSLRSGSDYEQYF. V usage is TRBV7-9 and J usage is TRBJ2-7, with a possible D match to TRBD2 (5 bases). Trimming removed 2 bases at V and 3 bases at J, with 14 bases between. The germline CDR1 and CDR2 sequences are SEHNR and FQNEAQ (reference sequence). The CDR3 totals 15 residues.

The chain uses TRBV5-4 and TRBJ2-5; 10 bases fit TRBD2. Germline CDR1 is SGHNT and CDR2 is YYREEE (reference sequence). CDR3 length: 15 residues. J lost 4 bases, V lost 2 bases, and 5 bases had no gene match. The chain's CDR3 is CASSFSGGFRETQYF. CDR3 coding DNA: TGTGCCAGCAGCTTTAGCGGGGGGTTTCGAGAGACCCAGTACTTC.

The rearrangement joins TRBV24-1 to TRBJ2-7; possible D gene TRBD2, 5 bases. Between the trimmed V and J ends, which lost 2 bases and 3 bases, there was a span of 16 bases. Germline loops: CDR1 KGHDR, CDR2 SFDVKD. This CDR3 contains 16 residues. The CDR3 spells CATSDSPPGGYYEQYF. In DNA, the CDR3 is TGTGCCACCAGTGATTCCCCCCCCGGAGGCTACTACGAGCAGTACTTC.

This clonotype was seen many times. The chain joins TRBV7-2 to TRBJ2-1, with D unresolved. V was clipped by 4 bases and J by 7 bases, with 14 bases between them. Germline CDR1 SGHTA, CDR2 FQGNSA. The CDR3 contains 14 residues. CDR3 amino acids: CASSSLTLSNEQFF. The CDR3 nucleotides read TGTGCCAGCAGCTCCCTGACCCTTAGTAATGAGCAGTTCTTC.

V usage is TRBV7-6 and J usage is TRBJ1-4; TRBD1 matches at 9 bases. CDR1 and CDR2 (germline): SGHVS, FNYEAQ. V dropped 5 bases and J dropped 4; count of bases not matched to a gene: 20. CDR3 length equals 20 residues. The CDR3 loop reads CASSRELQGAFHLGNEKLFF. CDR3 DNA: TGTGCCAGCAGCCGAGAGCTACAGGGGGCGTTTCATCTGGGTAATGAAAAACTGTTTTTT.